This entry describes one T cell receptor beta chain. The antigen remains undetermined. This sample was included in a study of graft-versus-host responses after intestinal transplantation. Study-level points and caveats: Across patients carrying graft-donor T cell macrochimerism, allografts held high graft-versus-host to host-versus-graft clonal ratios.

The ends were cut back, 5 bases at V and 0 bases at J, with 9 bases in the middle. CDR3 size: 13 residues. Germline V gene lookup returns CDR1 SGHRS and CDR2 YFSETQ. Only in-frame clones appear in the TCRdb table, and some are missing; sequencing was by immunoSEQ multiplex PCR. The sample includes some 110,000 clones, roughly nine tenths of them seen just once. The specimen was unstimulated CD4+ T cells sorted from spleen or lymph node cells, collected before transplant. The receptor was derived from a human donor who was the organ donor for an intestinal transplant. The chain employs TRBV5-1 and TRBJ2-7; D may be TRBD1 or TRBD2 (5 bases each). CDR3 sequence: CASRAGASYEQYF. The CDR3 DNA follows: TGCGCCAGCAGGGCCGGGGCCTCCTACGAGCAGTACTTC.